What follows are 20 T cell receptor beta chains derived from one specimen sequenced in a study of blood T cell repertoires in COVID-19. TCRdb's copy holds only in-frame clones and misses some; the assay was immunoSEQ multiplex PCR. Seen here are 300,000 to 350,000 clones, roughly 89% observed once, and the top ten hold approximately 4.1%. What was sequenced was peripheral blood. These TCRs come from a woman aged 55-70 years with COVID-19, enrolled during active disease.

The chain combines TRBV7-9 with TRBJ2-1; tentatively, D is TRBD1 (6 bases). V was trimmed by 2 bases and J by 5 bases, leaving 16 bases between them. The germline V gene has CDR1 SEHNR and CDR2 FQNEAQ (reference sequence). This CDR3 comprises 16 residues. The CDR3 loop reads CASSLRAGASNNEQFF. The CDR3 DNA follows: TGTGCCAGCAGCTTACGGGCAGGGGCTTCGAACAATGAGCAGTTCTTC.

This rearrangement joins TRBV12-5 to TRBJ2-1, with D perhaps TRBD1 (5 bases). Trimming shortened V by 1 base and J by 4 bases, and 11 bases separated the two germline ends. The CDR3 runs 15 residues. CDR1 is LGHNT and CDR2 is FRNRAP in the germline V gene. The CDR3 loop is CASGLGAQVYNEQFF. For the CDR3, the DNA is TGTGCTAGTGGTTTGGGGGCACAGGTATACAATGAGCAGTTCTTC. Looking up the rest from reference TRBV12-5 and TRBJ2-1 gives the full variable domain: DARVTQTPRHKVTEMGQEVTMRCQPILGHNTVFWYRQTMMQGLELLAYFRNRAPLDDSGMPKDRFSAEMPDATLATLKIQPSEPRDSAVYFCASGLGAQVYNEQFFGPGTRLTVL.

The chain couples TRBV2 to TRBJ1-1; a possible D gene is TRBD1 (5 bases). The CDR3 spans 11 residues. The germline V and J ends were trimmed by 8 bases and 8 bases, with 12 bases remaining between them. In germline, CDR1 is SNHLY, CDR2 FYNNEI. The chain's CDR3 is CASVRGYEAFF. The CDR3 region has the DNA TGTGCCAGCGTCCGGGGGTACGAAGCTTTCTTT.

The V call is TRBV9, the J call TRBJ2-3, with TRBD2 as a possible D gene (5 bases). Deletions cut 0 bases from V and 1 base from J, with 9 bases between. The length of the CDR3 is 15 residues. Per the germline V gene, CDR1 is SGDLS and CDR2 is YYNGEE. The CDR3: CASSVAPRGTDTQYF. The CDR3 DNA sequence: TGTGCCAGCAGCGTAGCGCCGAGGGGCACAGATACGCAGTATTTT.

The chain recombines TRBV5-1 with TRBJ2-3; TRBD2 agrees at 11 bases. The CDR3 has 17 residues. The germline V gene has CDR1 SGHRS and CDR2 YFSETQ. J lost 6 bases, V lost 6 bases, and 15 bases had no gene match. The DNA of the CDR3 is TGCGCCAGCACCACGCAGGCTAGCGGGGGGTCTTTGGATACGCAGTATTTT. It encodes CASTTQASGGSLDTQYF.

V gene TRBV4-1 combines with J gene TRBJ1-2, with 7 bases matching TRBD1. Germline-derived CDR1 and CDR2 are MGHRA and YSYEKL. V was clipped by 2 bases and J by 8 bases; unmatched bases: 14. This CDR3 region has 16 residues. The CDR3 here is CASSQPTGYRYAGYTF. The CDR3 DNA follows: TGCGCCAGCAGCCAACCGACAGGGTATCGTTATGCCGGCTACACCTTC.

The chain uses TRBV11-1 and TRBJ2-3; no clear D. The CDR3 consists of 12 residues. The germline V gene encodes CDR1 SGHAT and CDR2 FQDESV (reference sequence). The V and J ends lost 4 bases and 6 bases respectively, with 8 bases between them. CDR3 residues: CASSSAEDTQYF. In nucleotides, the CDR3 is TGTGCCAGCAGCTCTGCGGAGGATACGCAGTATTTT.

The chain employs TRBV5-1 and TRBJ1-1; D might be TRBD1 (5 bases). CDR3 size: 15 residues. Germline CDR1 SGHRS, CDR2 YFSETQ. With 1 base removed from V and 4 bases from J, the gap between germline ends came to 14 bases. The CDR3, as DNA: TGCGCCAGCAGCTTGTCAGGGTCCTTGGGCACTGAAGCTTTCTTT. Its protein is CASSLSGSLGTEAFF.

V is TRBV5-4 and J is TRBJ1-4, with TRBD1 matching 7 bases. CDR1 is SGHNT and CDR2 is YYREEE in the germline V gene (reference sequence). The V and J ends lost 4 bases and 6 bases, in that order; junction bases with no gene match: 3. CDR3 length: 13 residues. CDR3 protein: CASSRDRDEKLFF. CDR3 in DNA: TGTGCCAGCAGCAGAGACAGGGATGAAAAACTGTTTTTT.

V gene TRBV6-4 combines with J gene TRBJ2-7, with D possibly being TRBD2 (7 bases). Trimming took 10 bases from V and 2 from J, leaving 24 bases between them. The CDR3 spans 16 residues. Germline values: CDR1 MRHNA, CDR2 SNTAGT. CDR3 in DNA: TGTGCCATGTCGGACAGTCGCGGGGGTTTCCCCTACGAGCAGTACTTC. Amino acid sequence: CAMSDSRGGFPYEQYF.

This chain joins TRBV4-2 and TRBJ1-6; 7 bases agree with TRBD1. In germline, CDR1 is LGHNA, CDR2 YNFKEQ. This CDR3 comprises 15 residues. V shed 3 bases, J shed 5 bases, and the junction held 4 bases outside the gene matches. The CDR3 loop is CASSQLRGDNSPLHF. CDR3 DNA: TGTGCCAGCAGCCAGCTCAGGGGGGATAATTCACCCCTCCACTTT.

This chain's CDR3 is CASSTHGNAETQYF. As DNA, the CDR3 is TGCGCCAGCAGCACCCACGGGAACGCCGAGACCCAGTACTTC. The chain joins TRBV5-1 to TRBJ2-5; TRBD2 is a possible D gene (5 bases). The CDR3 has 14 amino acids. The germline V gene has CDR1 SGHRS and CDR2 YFSETQ. Trimming pared 4 bases from V and 5 bases from J, leaving 15 bases between.

The chain is built from TRBV15 and TRBJ1-1; D might be TRBD1 (5 bases). This CDR3 contains 14 residues. Germline loops: CDR1 LNHNV, CDR2 YYDKDF (reference sequence). With 5 bases removed from V and 1 base from J, the gap between germline ends came to 11 bases. CDR3 amino acids: CATSASQGNTEAFF. CDR3 DNA sequence: TGTGCCACCAGCGCAAGTCAGGGGAACACTGAAGCTTTCTTT.

This rearrangement joins TRBV15 to TRBJ1-6, with 7 bases matching TRBD1. Germline V gene data show CDR1 as LNHNV and CDR2 as YYDKDF (reference sequence). Losses at the gene ends were 2 bases for V and 3 bases for J; bases not matched to a gene: 7. The CDR3 extends over 17 amino acids. CDR3 DNA sequence: TGTGCCACCAGCAGACCCTTGGACAGGTTCTATAATTCACCCCTCCACTTT. Its translation: CATSRPLDRFYNSPLHF.

The CDR3, as DNA: TGTGCCAGCAGCTTAGAGGGACAGGGGACAGATACGCAGTATTTT. Translation: CASSLEGQGTDTQYF. The chain couples TRBV11-2 to TRBJ2-3; TRBD1 matches at 10 bases. The CDR3 spans 15 residues. Looked up from germline, CDR1 is SGHAT and CDR2 is FQNNGV. Trimming removed 0 bases from V and 3 bases from J; junction bases left unmatched: 0.

The genes are TRBV19 and TRBJ1-1; no firm D call. From germline, CDR1 is LNHDA and CDR2 SQIVND (reference sequence). Trimming removed 0 bases at V and 0 bases at J, with 8 bases between. This CDR3 has 15 residues. The CDR3 loop reads CASSIDPGMNTEAFF. Written as DNA, the CDR3 is TGTGCCAGTAGTATAGACCCGGGGATGAACACTGAAGCTTTCTTT.

The chain combines TRBV29-1 with TRBJ2-6, with a possible D match to TRBD2 (7 bases). The CDR3 runs 16 residues. Germline CDR1 and CDR2: SQVTM and ANQGSEA. V lost 2 bases and J lost 2, with 13 bases in between. CDR3 DNA sequence: TGCAGCGTTGAATCTTGGGGGGGCGCTGGGGCCAACGTCCTGACTTTC. Translated: CSVESWGGAGANVLTF.

The chain recombines TRBV5-1 with TRBJ2-3, with TRBD2 identical over 9 bases. In germline, CDR1 is SGHRS, CDR2 YFSETQ. There are 16 residues in the CDR3. V was clipped by 4 bases and J by 2 bases; unmatched bases: 8. CDR3 sequence reads: CASSLASGEITDTQYF. CDR3 DNA sequence: TGCGCCAGCAGCCTAGCTAGCGGGGAGATCACAGATACGCAGTATTTT.

The CDR3 sequence: CASSARDTLGGYTF. In DNA, the CDR3 is TGTGCCAGCAGTGCCCGGGACACTTTGGGCGGCTACACCTTC. The chain recombines TRBV27 with TRBJ1-2; weak D call: TRBD1 (6 bases). The CDR3 consists of 14 residues. Between the trimmed V and J ends, which lost 5 bases and 8 bases, there was a span of 18 bases. Germline CDR1 is MNHEY and CDR2 is SMNVEV (reference sequence).

This clone was found once. This chain joins TRBV2 and TRBJ2-1; TRBD2 matches 8 bases. The germline CDR1 and CDR2 sequences are SNHLY and FYNNEI. Germline trimming cut 6 bases from V and 2 bases from J; bases unmatched to any gene: 0. This CDR3 comprises 13 residues. As DNA, the CDR3 is TGTGCCAGCAGGCGGGGGGCCTACAATGAGCAGTTCTTC. Translating it yields CASRRGAYNEQFF.